The 23 T cell receptor beta chains in this list originate from one sample, sequenced in a study of blood T cell repertoires in COVID-19. Only in-frame clones appear in the TCRdb table, and some are missing; sequencing was by immunoSEQ multiplex PCR. The sample lists approximately 120,000 clones, about four fifths occurring once. The sample comprised peripheral blood. The receptors were sampled from a man aged 30 to 39 with COVID-19, enrolled during active disease.

V gene TRBV6-2 or TRBV6-3 combines with J gene TRBJ1-1, with TRBD1 as a possible D gene (6 bases). Trimming took off 0 bases at V and 8 bases at J, with 10 bases between the two ends. There are 13 residues in the CDR3. The germline V gene encodes CDR1 MNHEY and CDR2 SVGEGT. The CDR3: CASSYSPGVEAFF. Here the CDR3 DNA reads TGTGCCAGCAGTTACTCGCCAGGGGTGGAAGCTTTCTTT.

V usage is TRBV30 and J usage is TRBJ1-5, with 7 bases that match TRBD1. The CDR3 is 15 amino acids. V was clipped by 0 bases and J by 3 bases; unmatched bases: 5. Per germline, CDR1 GTSNPN and CDR2 SVGIG (reference sequence). The CDR3 bases are TGTGCCTGGAGTGTACAGGGGACCCACAATCAGCCCCAGCATTTT. This codes for CAWSVQGTHNQPQHF.

The chain carries TRBV19 and TRBJ2-3; 12 nucleotides line up with TRBD2. V lost 2 bases to trimming and J lost 12 bases; unmatched junction nucleotides: 3. Germline-derived CDR1 and CDR2 are LNHDA and SQIVND (reference sequence). CDR3 length: 13 residues. The CDR3 DNA is TGTGCCAGTAGTATATCGGGACTAGCGGGTCAGTATTTT. Its translation: CASSISGLAGQYF.

The chain uses TRBV5-4 and TRBJ2-2; 7 bases are a match to TRBD2. CDR3 length equals 16 residues. V lost 1 base, J lost 5 bases, and 8 bases stayed unmatched. In germline, CDR1 is SGHNT, CDR2 YYREEE (reference sequence). The CDR3 loop is CASSLIGGSGTGELFF. CDR3 sequence (DNA): TGTGCCAGCAGCTTGATTGGCGGGAGCGGTACCGGGGAGCTGTTTTTT.

The V call is TRBV6-2 or TRBV6-3, the J call TRBJ2-1, with D possibly matching TRBD2 (6 bases). V lost 5 bases and J lost 1, with 15 bases in between. Germline assignment: CDR1 MNHEY and CDR2 SVGEGT. The CDR3 consists of 16 residues. This chain's CDR3 is CASSPSGRGSYNEQFF. The DNA of the CDR3 is TGTGCCAGCAGTCCCTCGGGACGGGGGTCCTACAATGAGCAGTTCTTC.

The chain has TRBV6-6 and TRBJ2-7, with 7 bases that match TRBD1. The CDR3 loop spans 13 amino acids. Germline CDR1 MNHNY, CDR2 SVGAGI (reference sequence). V was clipped by 5 bases and J by 3 bases; unmatched bases: 4. The CDR3 DNA reads as TGTGCCAGCAGTGCGACAGGGCACTACGAGCAGTACTTC. The encoded protein is CASSATGHYEQYF.

V and J are TRBV6-5 and TRBJ1-2, with D possibly being TRBD1 (6 bases). This CDR3 is 16 amino acids long. Germline V gene lookup returns CDR1 MNHEY and CDR2 SVGAGI. V was shortened by 0 bases and J by 0 bases, with 11 bases between the two germline ends. CDR3: CASSYSVTGSNYGYTF. The CDR3 DNA reads TGTGCCAGCAGTTACTCCGTGACAGGTTCTAACTATGGCTACACCTTC.

The V gene is TRBV6-1, the J gene TRBJ1-4; D not certain. V lost 5 bases and J lost 7, with 5 bases in between. The CDR3 is 11 residues long. Germline V gene data show CDR1 as MNHNS and CDR2 as SASEGT. The CDR3 spells CASSSREKLFF. CDR3 coding DNA: TGTGCCAGCAGTTCCCGTGAAAAACTGTTTTTT.

The sample holds one count of this clone. The rearrangement links TRBV12-5 to TRBJ2-1, with 8 bases identical to TRBD1. The CDR3 contains 18 residues. The germline V gene has CDR1 LGHNT and CDR2 FRNRAP. V was pared by 0 bases and J by 3 bases, with 10 bases of the junction left unmatched. This CDR3 reads CASGLVVRAGTGYNEQFF. CDR3 coding DNA: TGTGCTAGTGGTTTGGTAGTACGGGCGGGGACAGGCTACAATGAGCAGTTCTTC.

The chain joins TRBV7-3 to TRBJ2-5; maybe TRBD2 (7 bases). V gave up 1 base and J gave up 4 bases, with 13 bases separating them. CDR3 length equals 15 residues. Germline V CDR1 and CDR2: SGHTA, FQGTGA. DNA for the CDR3: TGTGCCAGCAGCTTAAAAGGGGGGGAAGGAGAGACCCAGTACTTC. This codes for CASSLKGGEGETQYF.

The rearrangement joins TRBV7-9 to TRBJ2-7, with D possibly being TRBD2 (5 bases). This CDR3 has 15 amino acids. CDR1 and CDR2 (germline): SEHNR, FQNEAQ (reference sequence). Trimming left V 0 bases short and J 4 bases short, with 13 bases between. Here the CDR3 reads CASSLATGFEYEQYF. CDR3 bases: TGTGCCAGCAGCTTAGCGACGGGGTTTGAGTACGAGCAGTACTTC.

The chain employs TRBV11-3 and TRBJ1-3, with 7 bases matching TRBD1. Germline V gene sequence: CDR1 SGHNT, CDR2 YENEEA. The CDR3 totals 14 residues. Germline trimming cut 5 bases from V and 1 base from J; bases unmatched to any gene: 2. The CDR3 nucleotides read TGTGCCAGCAGCAAACAGGGGTCTGGAAACACCATATATTTT. It encodes CASSKQGSGNTIYF.

The chain couples TRBV28 to TRBJ2-3; TRBD2 matches at 12 bases. Per the germline V gene, CDR1 is MDHEN and CDR2 is SYDVKM. CDR3 length equals 16 residues. The V and J ends lost 5 bases and 1 base, in that order; junction bases with no gene match: 4. CDR3 region: CASSPWTSGGTDTQYF. The CDR3 nucleotides read TGTGCCAGCAGTCCCTGGACTAGCGGGGGCACAGATACGCAGTATTTT.

This chain connects TRBV7-3 to TRBJ2-6, with 11 bases identical to TRBD2. The CDR3 consists of 18 residues. V was pared by 2 bases and J by 0 bases, with 3 bases of the junction left unmatched. The V gene's germline CDR1 is SGHTA and CDR2 FQGTGA. The DNA of the CDR3 is TGTGCCAGCAGCTTAGGTGGGACTAGCGGCTCTGGGGCCAACGTCCTGACTTTC. Translation: CASSLGGTSGSGANVLTF.

A single count supports this clone. The chain recombines TRBV9 with TRBJ1-2; tentatively, D is TRBD1 (5 bases). This CDR3 has 13 amino acids. V lost 4 bases to trimming and J lost 6 bases, with 13 bases between them. Germline V lookup: CDR1 SGDLS, CDR2 YYNGEE. The DNA for the CDR3 is TGTGCCAGCAGCCCCACTTGGGGGGATGGCTACACCTTC. This encodes CASSPTWGDGYTF.

A single count supports this clone. The V and J genes are TRBV10-3 and TRBJ1-2, with TRBD1 matching over 8 bases. With 2 bases clipped from V and 0 bases from J, the junction kept 5 bases outside the gene matches. The CDR3 is 16 residues long. Looked up from germline, CDR1 is ENHRY and CDR2 is SYGVKD. CDR3 residues: CAISEAGGSANYGYTF. DNA for the CDR3: TGTGCCATCAGTGAGGCAGGGGGCTCAGCTAACTATGGCTACACCTTC.

CDR3 sequence: CASSTQDLNTEAFF. The CDR3 coding sequence is TGTGCCAGCAGTACCCAGGACTTGAACACTGAAGCTTTCTTT. J is TRBJ1-1 and V is TRBV6-5, with unresolved D. The CDR3 consists of 14 residues. V was clipped by 5 bases and J by 0 bases, with 10 bases between them. Germline assignment: CDR1 MNHEY and CDR2 SVGAGI.

The genes are TRBV5-1 and TRBJ2-2, with D perhaps matching TRBD1 (6 bases). V was cut by 2 bases and J by 4 bases, with 27 bases left in between. The CDR3 has 20 residues. Germline V CDR1 and CDR2: SGHRS, YFSETQ. The CDR3 region has the DNA TGCGCCAGCAGCTTTTTTCCCCCTACCCCAGGGGCCTTCAGCACCGGGGAGCTGTTTTTT. It yields the protein CASSFFPPTPGAFSTGELFF.

The chain uses TRBV11-3 and TRBJ1-1, with D possibly being TRBD1 (5 bases). The V gene's germline CDR1 is SGHNT and CDR2 YENEEA. V gave up 5 bases and J gave up 1 base, with 14 bases separating them. The CDR3 loop spans 15 amino acids. The CDR3, as DNA: TGTGCCAGCAGCGAGTGGGGCGGATCGAACACTGAAGCTTTCTTT. This encodes CASSEWGGSNTEAFF.

The chain employs TRBV19 and TRBJ1-1; D call uncertain. Trimming stripped 5 bases from V and 7 bases from J, with 23 bases between. CDR3 length: 16 amino acids. Germline CDR1 reads LNHDA; CDR2 reads SQIVND (reference sequence). The CDR3 coding sequence is TGTGCCAGTAGTCCCTATTCGGCCGCGAGGCCAGTTGAAGCTTTCTTT. Its protein product is CASSPYSAARPVEAFF.

V and J are TRBV11-3 and TRBJ2-5, with D unclear. Per the germline V gene, CDR1 is SGHNT and CDR2 is YENEEA. V lost 2 bases and J 10 bases, leaving 8 bases between the germline ends. The CDR3 covers 11 residues. CDR3 sequence (DNA): TGTGCCAGCAGCTTATTGGCGGACCAGTACTTC. It codes for CASSLLADQYF.

J is TRBJ2-3 and V is TRBV28; 7 nucleotides align to TRBD1. The CDR3 length is 14 residues. Per the germline V gene, CDR1 is MDHEN and CDR2 is SYDVKM. J gave up 4 bases and V 4 bases, and 5 bases lay outside the gene matches. In nucleotides, the CDR3 is TGTGCCAGCAGTTCCCAGGGGGTCCCAGATACGCAGTATTTT. Translating it yields CASSSQGVPDTQYF.

This clone has only one observation. The genes are TRBV5-4 and TRBJ2-3; 16 bases agree with TRBD2. This CDR3 spans 20 amino acids. Trimming cost V 5 bases and J 5 bases; bases outside gene matches: 17. Germline lookup yields CDR1 SGHNT and CDR2 YYREEE (reference sequence). The CDR3 spells CASRFGPGLAGGQSLDTQYF. For the CDR3, the DNA is TGTGCCAGCAGATTCGGACCGGGACTAGCGGGGGGGCAATCATTAGATACGCAGTATTTT.